This T cell receptor (beta chain) is drawn from a study of blood T cell repertoires in COVID-19. Study background: COVID-19 samples collected from the United States, Italy and Spain covered acute and convalescent phases. PBMCs, B-cell-depleted T cells, or T cells were the source of the cDNA or gDNA that made up the material.

After removal of 6 bases from V and 4 bases from J, the junction contained 14 bases not matched to a gene. The germline gives CDR1 GTSNPN, CDR2 SVGIG (reference sequence). This CDR3 is built from 15 residues. In the authors' methods: Reference gene primer amplification gave estimated nucleated cell counts. The method was immunoSEQ multiplex PCR; TCRdb's version includes in-frame clones alone and lacks a portion of them. V, J and clone size are those of that table, while D and trimming were read from the DNA. The sample contains about 190,000 clones, approximately 80% of which appear only once. The sequencing sample was made of peripheral blood. The source is a man aged 45-65 years who had recovered from COVID-19. The chain joins TRBV30 to TRBJ2-5, with 7 bases fitting TRBD1. This chain's CDR3 is CACTPLGQGVETQYF. The DNA of the CDR3 is TGTGCCTGCACCCCCCTGGGGCAGGGGGTAGAGACCCAGTACTTC.